The present entry profiles one T cell receptor (beta chain) with its context. Libraries were prepared by immunoSEQ multiplex PCR; TCRdb keeps only in-frame clonotypes and omits some of them. In the table there are 14,000 to 15,000 clones, about 80% of which are singletons. This sample is drawn from a study of immune evolution from preneoplasia to lung adenocarcinoma. The CDR3 is 16 residues long. V was clipped by 3 bases and J by 8 bases; unmatched bases: 14. In germline, CDR1 is SGDLS, CDR2 YYNGEE. This rearrangement joins TRBV9 to TRBJ2-3, with 8 nucleotides matching TRBD2. Sequences were obtained from FFPE minimally invasive lung adenocarcinoma tissue. This clonotype originated in a person aged 60-79 years with lung adenocarcinoma. CDR3 in DNA: TGTGCCAGCAGCGACGGGGGGGGGACGTCGTTTGGTACGCAGTATTTT. Its protein product is CASSDGGGTSFGTQYF. The full variable domain, with the rest looked up from reference TRBV9 and TRBJ2-3, is DSGVTQTPKHLITATGQRVTLRCSPRSGDLSVYWYQQSLDQGLQFLIQYYNGEERAKGNILERFSAQQFPDLHSELNLSSLELGDSALYFCASSDGGGTSFGTQYFGPGTRLTVL.